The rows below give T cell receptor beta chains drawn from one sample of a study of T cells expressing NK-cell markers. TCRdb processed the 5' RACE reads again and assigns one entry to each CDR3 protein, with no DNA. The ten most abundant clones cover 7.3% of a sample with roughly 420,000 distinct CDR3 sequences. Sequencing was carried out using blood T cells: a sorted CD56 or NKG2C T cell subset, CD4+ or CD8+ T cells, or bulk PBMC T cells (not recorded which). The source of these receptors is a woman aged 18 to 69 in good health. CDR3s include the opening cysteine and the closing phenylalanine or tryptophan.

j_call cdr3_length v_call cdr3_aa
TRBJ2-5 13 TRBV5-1 CASSSREQETQYF
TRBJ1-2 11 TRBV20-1 CSAIQGYGYTF
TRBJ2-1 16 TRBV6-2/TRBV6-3 CASSSWPGLANNEQFF
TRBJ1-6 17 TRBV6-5 CASSYAQGLSYNSPLHF
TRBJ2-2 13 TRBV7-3 CASSLNTAGELFF
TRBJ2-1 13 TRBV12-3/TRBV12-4 CASGGAGYNEQFF
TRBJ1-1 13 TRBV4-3 CASSASRGTEAFF
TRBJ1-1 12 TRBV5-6 CASSFRNTEAFF
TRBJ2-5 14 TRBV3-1 CASSQSQTRETQYF
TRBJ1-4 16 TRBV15 CATSRSTGPINEKLFF
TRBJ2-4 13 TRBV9 CASSERDRDYQYF
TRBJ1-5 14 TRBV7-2 CASSPGNSWQPQHF
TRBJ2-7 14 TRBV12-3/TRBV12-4 CASTTGGVGYEQYF
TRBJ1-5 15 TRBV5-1 CASSWVMDSNQPQHF
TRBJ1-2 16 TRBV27 CASSLSETGGHYGYTF
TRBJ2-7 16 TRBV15 CATSRDVSLGPYEQYF
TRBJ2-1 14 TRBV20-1 CSQFGASGDNEQFF
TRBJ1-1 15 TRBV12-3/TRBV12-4 CASRPSGRTGTEAFF
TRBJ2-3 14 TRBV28 CASRSSGKGDTQYF
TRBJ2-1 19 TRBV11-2 CASSPRLGSGHGPNNEQFF
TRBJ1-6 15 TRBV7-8 CASSLQDRGRTPLHF
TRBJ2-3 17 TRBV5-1 CASSLGVRRGSADTQYF
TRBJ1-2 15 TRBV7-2 CASSSQAGTPAGYTF
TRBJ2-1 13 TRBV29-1 CSVLSGRWNEQFF
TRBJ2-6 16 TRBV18 CASSLSGASGANVLTF
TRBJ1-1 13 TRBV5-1 CASSSGGSTEAFF
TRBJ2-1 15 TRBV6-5 CASSCAGGGGNEQFF
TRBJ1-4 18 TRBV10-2 CASSGGPQGYATNEKLFF